A single sample is the source of the 15 T cell receptor beta chains below, sequenced in a study of T cell changes during pregnancy in multiple sclerosis. Produced via immunoSEQ multiplex PCR; TCRdb's table is partial and in-frame only. The sample shows about 45,000 clones, roughly 90% of them seen only once. Material: CD8+ T cells from peripheral blood mononuclear cells, obtained in the second trimester of pregnancy. Receptors were obtained from a female donor with multiple sclerosis, enrolled in a pregnancy study.

This clone has just one count. This chain links TRBV6-5 with TRBJ2-3; 10 positions match TRBD2. The CDR3 runs 15 residues. From germline, CDR1 is MNHEY and CDR2 SVGAGI. V was pared by 2 bases and J by 1 base, with 0 bases of the junction left unmatched. CDR3 coding DNA: TGTGCCAGCAGTTACGGGACTAGCGGCACAGATACGCAGTATTTT. It translates to CASSYGTSGTDTQYF.

In DNA form, the CDR3 reads TGTGCCAGCAGCTTGGGGGAGACAGATACGCAGTATTTT. This encodes CASSLGETDTQYF. The rearrangement joins TRBV5-8 to TRBJ2-3; D perhaps matches TRBD2 (5 bases). This CDR3 is 13 amino acids long. The germline CDR1 and CDR2 sequences are SGHTS and YDEGEE. Trimming removed 0 bases from V and 3 bases from J, with 5 bases in between.

This chain links TRBV11-3 with TRBJ2-5; maybe TRBD2 (6 bases). Trimming cost V 1 base and J 0 bases, with 18 bases left between them. Germline V gene data show CDR1 as SGHNT and CDR2 as YENEEA. The CDR3 loop spans 18 amino acids. The CDR3 DNA reads as TGTGCCAGCAGCTTAGGGGCCGGGACTCCTACCAACCAAGAGACCCAGTACTTC. Translating gives CASSLGAGTPTNQETQYF.

This clone appeared a single time. The chain links TRBV9 to TRBJ2-1; 8 bases match TRBD2. Germline lookup yields CDR1 SGDLS and CDR2 YYNGEE. This CDR3 contains 13 residues. Unmatched junction bases numbered 3, after V lost 4 bases and J lost 6 bases. The CDR3 DNA sequence: TGTGCCAGCAGCCTTGGGACTAGCAATGAGCAGTTCTTC. Translation gives CASSLGTSNEQFF. Drawing the rest from reference TRBV9 and TRBJ2-1, the complete variable domain is DSGVTQTPKHLITATGQRVTLRCSPRSGDLSVYWYQQSLDQGLQFLIQYYNGEERAKGNILERFSAQQFPDLHSELNLSSLELGDSALYFCASSLGTSNEQFFGPGTRLTVL.

The rearrangement joins TRBV2 to TRBJ2-1; 8 bases agree with TRBD2. This CDR3 has 15 residues. V dropped 7 bases and J dropped 0; count of bases not matched to a gene: 5. Germline V gene data show CDR1 as SNHLY and CDR2 as FYNNEI. The CDR3 DNA reads TGTGCCAGCACCGGGGGGGTTAGCTCCTACAATGAGCAGTTCTTC. This sequence encodes CASTGGVSSYNEQFF.

The sample holds a few counts of this clone. The gene calls are TRBV9 and TRBJ1-1; D is ambiguous. The CDR3 extends over 16 amino acids. Germline V CDR1 and CDR2: SGDLS, YYNGEE. V lost 5 bases and J lost 1, with 18 bases in between. The CDR3 DNA sequence: TGTGCCAGCAGTGACCATCCTTCGGCAGGGAACACTGAAGCTTTCTTT. Amino acids: CASSDHPSAGNTEAFF. Complete variable domain (other parts from reference TRBV9 and TRBJ1-1): DSGVTQTPKHLITATGQRVTLRCSPRSGDLSVYWYQQSLDQGLQFLIQYYNGEERAKGNILERFSAQQFPDLHSELNLSSLELGDSALYFCASSDHPSAGNTEAFFGQGTRLTVV.

The chain couples TRBV6-4 to TRBJ1-3; 9 nucleotides align to TRBD1. Germline-derived CDR1 and CDR2 are MRHNA and SNTAGT. The CDR3 is 16 residues long. V shed 4 bases and J 0 bases; nucleotides not matched to a gene: 4. The CDR3 DNA reads TGTGCCAGCAGTGGGGACAGGGCGCTCTCTGGAAACACCATATATTTT. Its protein product is CASSGDRALSGNTIYF.

CDR3 sequence: CASSSGTGMNYEQYF. The CDR3, as DNA: TGCGCCAGCAGCAGCGGGACAGGAATGAACTACGAGCAGTACTTC. The chain uses TRBV5-1 and TRBJ2-7; tentative D call: TRBD1 (8 bases). The V gene's germline CDR1 is SGHRS and CDR2 YFSETQ. The CDR3 sequence is 15 residues long. V dropped 4 bases and J dropped 3 bases, with 17 bases sitting between them.

The chain recombines TRBV28 with TRBJ1-5, with D perhaps matching TRBD1 (6 bases). Trimming shortened V by 3 bases and J by 1 base, and 10 bases separated the two germline ends. The CDR3 is 15 amino acids. Germline V CDR1 and CDR2: MDHEN, SYDVKM. In nucleotides, the CDR3 is TGTGCCAGCAGTTTTAACAGGGTGAGCAATCAGCCCCAGCATTTT. Protein sequence: CASSFNRVSNQPQHF.

This clone has just one count. The chain has TRBV18 and TRBJ2-3; 7 bases align to TRBD2. From germline, CDR1 is KGHSH and CDR2 LQKENI. This CDR3 is built from 15 residues. The junction had 5 bases not matched to a gene; V was cut back by 0 bases and J by 5 bases. The CDR3 reads CASSPPGAGLDTQYF. The CDR3 DNA is TGTGCCAGCTCACCACCGGGAGCGGGGTTAGATACGCAGTATTTT.

This chain uses TRBV5-4 with TRBJ2-5; D is undetermined. CDR3 length equals 14 residues. Germline CDR1 SGHNT, CDR2 YYREEE (reference sequence). Trimming cost V 0 bases and J 0 bases, with 6 bases left between them. The DNA of the CDR3 is TGTGCCAGCAGCTTGGTCACAGACCAAGAGACCCAGTACTTC. This gives the protein CASSLVTDQETQYF. Together with reference TRBV5-4 and TRBJ2-5, the CDR3 gives the full variable domain: ETGVTQSPTHLIKTRGQQVTLRCSSQSGHNTVSWYQQALGQGPQFIFQYYREEENGRGNFPPRFSGLQFPNYSSELNVNALELDDSALYLCASSLVTDQETQYFGPGTRLLVL.

This chain connects TRBV2 to TRBJ1-3, with 10 bases identical to TRBD1. Germline V CDR1 and CDR2: SNHLY, FYNNEI. V was pared by 6 bases and J by 4 bases, with 3 bases of the junction left unmatched. CDR3 length equals 14 residues. The CDR3 nucleotides read TGTGCCAGCAGGGGGACAGGGGTGGGAAACACCATATATTTT. Amino acid sequence: CASRGTGVGNTIYF.

The J gene is TRBJ1-1, the V gene TRBV15; tentatively, D is TRBD1 (5 bases). The V end was cut by 0 bases, the J end by 7 bases, with 15 bases between. CDR1 and CDR2 (germline): LNHNV, YYDKDF (reference sequence). CDR3 length equals 15 residues. The CDR3 reads CATSRDRTSRGEAFF. The CDR3 DNA is TGTGCCACCAGCAGAGATAGGACCTCAAGGGGTGAAGCTTTCTTT.

This chain joins TRBV9 and TRBJ1-1; D call uncertain. With 4 bases removed from V and 3 bases from J, the gap between germline ends came to 13 bases. The germline CDR1 and CDR2 sequences are SGDLS and YYNGEE. This CDR3 contains 14 residues. The CDR3 sequence is CASSTFSRDTEAFF. Written as DNA, the CDR3 is TGTGCCAGCAGCACCTTCTCCCGGGACACTGAAGCTTTCTTT.

The chain recombines TRBV7-9 with TRBJ1-1; D not certain. V lost 5 bases to trimming and J lost 1 base, with 11 bases between them. The germline V gene encodes CDR1 SEHNR and CDR2 FQNEAQ (reference sequence). The CDR3 extends over 14 amino acids. The CDR3 bases are TGTGCCAGCAGCGAGGGTTACAAGAACACTGAAGCTTTCTTT. It yields the protein CASSEGYKNTEAFF.